This T cell receptor (beta chain) emerged from a study of blood T cell repertoires in COVID-19. Turning to the study itself: Spain, Italy and the United States supplied samples that represented acute and convalescent COVID-19. From T cells, B-cell-depleted T cells, or PBMCs came the material, which was cDNA or gDNA.

Authors' data handling: Reference gene primer amplification gave nucleated cell count estimates. Sequenced by immunoSEQ multiplex PCR; TCRdb stores in-frame clones only, minus some. From that table come the V and J calls and clone size; the DNA was used to work out D and trimming. The sample has under 100,000 clones, approximately 86% seen once. V shed 4 bases and J shed 2 bases, with 9 bases lying between them. In germline, CDR1 is SGHNT, CDR2 YENEEA. The CDR3 extends over 15 amino acids. The chain links TRBV11-3 to TRBJ1-6; D call uncertain. Sequenced material: peripheral blood. This receptor was identified in a man at least 80 years old with active or convalescent COVID-19. The CDR3 sequence is CASSSREAYNSPLHF. For the CDR3, the DNA is TGTGCCAGCAGCTCGAGGGAGGCCTATAATTCACCCCTCCACTTT.